The next 9 T cell receptor beta chains were all read from a single sample in a study of shared clonotypes between healthy human individuals (dated by TCRdb to the early 2020s). The library came from the immunoSEQ multiplex PCR assay. The clones in this table, taken by TCRdb from immuneACCESS, are in-frame only. Not every clone is retained; where verified, under half of the shortfall comes from an unresolved V gene, and the cause of the rest is unknown. The sample has 1,100,000 or so clones on record, around 78% of them singletons. Jointly, the top ten make up more than 0.5% of the sample. Sequencing was done on a sample of memory CD4+ T cells from PBMCs. The cell subset or site tag for this specimen amounts to: CD45RA-negative fraction. These receptors were collected from a man in his late teens or twenties in good health. Some clones in this sample may be carry-over from other donors' samples.

As concerns this clone: Other nucleotide sequences in the sample specify the same CDR3. The rearrangement joins TRBV5-1 to TRBJ2-7; 8 nucleotides agree with TRBD1. The CDR3 runs to 14 residues. Germline-derived CDR1 and CDR2 are SGHRS and YFSETQ. V shed 3 bases and J 2 bases; nucleotides not matched to a gene: 4. CDR3 residues: CASSSDRGPYEQYF. DNA for the CDR3: TGCGCCAGCAGCTCCGACAGGGGCCCCTACGAGCAGTACTTC. Combining the CDR3 with reference TRBV5-1 and TRBJ2-7 gives the whole variable domain KAGVTQTPRYLIKTRGQQVTLSCSPISGHRSVSWYQQTPGQGLQFLFEYFSETQRNKGNFPGRFSGRQFSNSRSEMNVSTLELGDSALYLCASSSDRGPYEQYFGPGTRLTVT.

This chain joins TRBV5-6 and TRBJ1-4; D unresolved. There are 16 residues in the CDR3. Trimming cost V 0 bases and J 1 base, with 10 bases left between them. Germline loops: CDR1 SGHDT, CDR2 YYEEEE. The CDR3 DNA reads TGTGCCAGCAGCTTGGTATCCGCCCTAACTAATGAAAAACTGTTTTTT. Translated, it gives CASSLVSALTNEKLFF.

This clone showed up just once. The CDR3 DNA reads TGTGCCAGCAGTGAAAGGACGGTTGGATACTTC. Translating it yields CASSERTVGYF. The chain employs TRBV2 and TRBJ2-5; no clear D. Trimming took off 2 bases at V and 14 bases at J, with 12 bases between the two ends. The germline V gene encodes CDR1 SNHLY and CDR2 FYNNEI. This CDR3 has 11 residues.

V usage is TRBV19 and J usage is TRBJ1-1, with TRBD1 identical over 7 bases. V gave up 8 bases and J gave up 2 bases; unmatched junction bases: 8. This CDR3 is built from 14 residues. The germline V gene encodes CDR1 LNHDA and CDR2 SQIVND (reference sequence). The CDR3 spells CASRIDRANTEAFF. DNA of the CDR3: TGTGCCAGTCGGATAGACAGGGCAAACACTGAAGCTTTCTTT.

J is TRBJ2-7 and V is TRBV28; D is possibly TRBD2 (5 bases). The V end lost 5 bases, the J end lost 4 bases, and 12 bases lay between the germline ends. The CDR3 sequence is 13 residues long. The germline CDR1 and CDR2 sequences are MDHEN and SYDVKM. The CDR3 sequence is CASSPGVGYEQYF. The CDR3 DNA sequence: TGTGCCAGCAGTCCCGGGGTTGGTTACGAGCAGTACTTC.

V and J are TRBV2 and TRBJ1-1; D is perhaps TRBD1 (6 bases). The CDR3 totals 12 residues. V lost 3 bases, J lost 6 bases, and 8 bases lay in between. Germline CDR1 reads SNHLY; CDR2 reads FYNNEI. CDR3 amino acids: CASSDRGAEAFF. In nucleotides, the CDR3 is TGTGCCAGCAGTGACAGGGGCGCTGAAGCTTTCTTT.

V usage is TRBV6-6 and J usage is TRBJ1-2, with D hard to call. The length of the CDR3 is 13 residues. V lost 4 bases and J lost 2, with 8 bases in between. CDR1 MNHNY and CDR2 SVGAGI come from the germline V gene (reference sequence). The CDR3: CASSSGSNYGYTF. CDR3 bases: TGTGCCAGCAGTTCCGGCAGCAACTATGGCTACACCTTC.

Here the CDR3 reads CASGFKWKSSYNEQFF. The CDR3 coding sequence is TGTGCCAGCGGCTTTAAATGGAAATCCTCCTACAATGAGCAGTTCTTC. The chain recombines TRBV6-6 with TRBJ2-1; the D is unclear. This CDR3 contains 16 residues. Trimming removed 8 bases from V and 0 bases from J, with 17 bases in between. Per germline, CDR1 MNHNY and CDR2 SVGAGI (reference sequence).

This clone was detected once. This rearrangement joins TRBV9 to TRBJ2-3; D tentatively reads TRBD1 or TRBD2 (6 bases each). The CDR3 has 18 residues. Germline V gene data show CDR1 as SGDLS and CDR2 as YYNGEE. The V end was cut by 1 base, the J end by 1 base, with 19 bases between. The CDR3 loop is CASSVTPGGQGRTDTQYF. The CDR3 DNA is TGTGCCAGCAGCGTAACCCCTGGGGGGCAGGGTCGCACAGATACGCAGTATTTT.